These 26 T cell receptor beta chains were all obtained from the same sample, sequenced in a study of T cells in Graves' hyperthyroidism and ophthalmopathy. RNA transcripts gave rise to amplified TCR beta CDR3 regions. Initially, a first-round RT-PCR of the TCR CDR3 employed the HTBI primer set. MiXCR was run by TCRdb on the multiplex PCR reads, yielding one entry per CDR3 protein. The sample has nearly 750,000 distinct CDR3 sequences, 35% seen once; the top ten hold roughly 30%. Specimen: blood. The receptor source for this set is a woman in her thirties or forties with Graves' hyperthyroidism.

This clonotype came up a few times. This chain joins TRBV12-3 or TRBV12-4 and TRBJ1-1, with a weak D call TRBD1 (6 bases). Trimming took off 5 bases at V and 6 bases at J, with 16 bases between the two ends. The CDR3 is made up of 14 amino acids. The CDR3 DNA reads TGTGCCAGCAGTCCCCGGACAGTAGGCGCTGAAGCTTTCTTT. It translates to CASSPRTVGAEAFF.

In this sample, this clonotype turned up a few times. The chain employs TRBV7-9 and TRBJ2-7; D gene ambiguous. Germline V lookup: CDR1 SEHNR, CDR2 FQNEAQ (reference sequence). Trimming shortened V by 3 bases and J by 1 base, and 10 bases separated the two germline ends. The CDR3 sequence is 14 residues long. DNA for the CDR3: TGTGCCAGCAGCTTTCGCGCAGCGTCCTACGAGCAGTACTTC. Amino acid sequence: CASSFRAASYEQYF.

The chain recombines TRBV4-1 with TRBJ2-7; 9 bases fit TRBD1. Germline V gene data show CDR1 as MGHRA and CDR2 as YSYEKL. The ends lost 1 base at V and 7 bases at J; junction bases unmatched: 17. The CDR3 is 18 residues long. The CDR3 coding sequence is TGCGCCAGCAGCCAAGTGAGGTTAGGACAGGGGACCCTATTGGAGCAGTACTTC. It translates to CASSQVRLGQGTLLEQYF.

Concerning this clonotype itself: Germline is not matched at one junction end, which may reflect a read error. The rearrangement joins TRBV25-1 to TRBJ2-7; 10 positions match TRBD2. The CDR3 runs 17 residues. The V gene's germline CDR1 is MGHDK and CDR2 SYGVNS. CDR3 amino acids: CASRGLRTSGLSYGQYF. The CDR3 bases are TGTGCCAGCAGAGGGTTGAGGACTAGCGGTCTCTCCTACGGGCAGTACTTC.

This clonotype showed up many times. The chain has TRBV2 and TRBJ1-4, with D uncertain. There are 14 residues in the CDR3. Trimming took 11 bases from V and 0 from J, leaving 13 bases between them. In germline, CDR1 is SNHLY, CDR2 FYNNEI. For the CDR3, the DNA is TGTGCCGGAAAAACCGTTGCAACTAATGAAAAACTGTTTTTT. Protein sequence: CAGKTVATNEKLFF. Full variable domain (remainder filled in from reference TRBV2 and TRBJ1-4): EPEVTQTPSHQVTQMGQEVILRCVPISNHLYFYWYRQILGQKVEFLVSFYNNEISEKSEIFDDQFSVERPDGSNFTLKIRSTKLEDSAMYFCAGKTVATNEKLFFGSGTQLSVL.

This clonotype was observed a handful of times. V gene TRBV5-6 combines with J gene TRBJ1-5; 7 bases align to TRBD1. This CDR3 comprises 16 residues. Per the germline V gene, CDR1 is SGHDT and CDR2 is YYEEEE. Trimming removed 2 bases from V and 5 bases from J; junction bases left unmatched: 10. The CDR3 DNA reads TGTGCCAGCAGCTTTCAGGGGGGACTTTTGGATCAGCCCCAGCATTTT. The encoded protein is CASSFQGGLLDQPQHF.

This clonotype was seen a few times. The V gene is TRBV24-1, the J gene TRBJ1-2, with D unresolved. With 4 bases removed from V and 8 bases from J, the gap between germline ends came to 16 bases. CDR3 length equals 14 residues. Looked up from germline, CDR1 is KGHDR and CDR2 is SFDVKD. CDR3 DNA sequence: TGTGCCACCAGTGACGCTACACGAAAGAGGGGCTACACCTTC. Protein product: CATSDATRKRGYTF.

This clonotype was counted only a few times. The rearrangement joins TRBV6-5 to TRBJ1-1, with 7 positions matching TRBD1. The CDR3 consists of 16 residues. Germline assignment: CDR1 MNHEY and CDR2 SVGAGI. V lost 0 bases, J lost 3 bases, and 7 bases stayed unmatched. The CDR3 sequence: CASSYSPTGYDTEAFF. The CDR3 DNA is TGTGCCAGCAGTTACTCCCCGACAGGGTACGACACTGAAGCTTTCTTT.

As for this clonotype: This may stem from a read error, because a much larger clone lies one nucleotide away. The chain employs TRBV10-3 and TRBJ1-1; unclear D gene. Germline CDR1 is ENHRY and CDR2 is SYGVKD. The V gene lost 2 bases and the J gene lost 5 bases, with 12 bases spanning the gap. The CDR3 is made up of 14 amino acids. The CDR3 protein is CAISERAKLTEAFF. Here the CDR3 DNA reads TGTGCCATCAGTGAGAGGGCGAAATTGACTGAAGCTTTCTTT.

Remarks on this clonotype: Because it lacks the conserved phenylalanine or tryptophan at the end, this CDR3 is likely a read error. This chain uses TRBV4-1 with TRBJ2-2; D uncertain. The V gene lost 4 bases and the J gene lost 0 bases, with 9 bases spanning the gap. This CDR3 has 15 residues. CDR1 and CDR2 (germline): MGHRA, YSYEKL. The CDR3 sequence is CASSRSYPNTGELFL. CDR3 in DNA: TGCGCCAGCAGCCGATCCTATCCGAACACCGGGGAGCTGTTTCTT.

The chain combines TRBV6-5 with TRBJ1-1; no clear D. Trimming took off 1 base at V and 3 bases at J, with 9 bases between the two ends. The germline gives CDR1 MNHEY, CDR2 SVGAGI. This CDR3 spans 14 amino acids. For the CDR3, the DNA is TGTGCCAGCAGTTACTATCACGGTGACACTGAAGCTTTCTTT. Translated, it gives CASSYYHGDTEAFF.

The rearrangement joins TRBV19 to TRBJ2-5, with D uncertain. Germline-derived CDR1 and CDR2 are LNHDA and SQIVND (reference sequence). V was trimmed by 11 bases and J by 2 bases, leaving 18 bases between them. The CDR3 length is 14 residues. CDR3 DNA sequence: TGTGCCTGGAGTGTACGAGCGCGACAAGAGACCCAGTACTTC. Translating gives CAWSVRARQETQYF. The entire variable domain, with the rest obtained from reference TRBV19 and TRBJ2-5, is as follows: DGGITQSPKYLFRKEGQNVTLSCEQNLNHDAMYWYRQDPGQGLRLIYYSQIVNDFQKGDIAEGYSVSREKKESFPLTVTSAQKNPTAFYLCAWSVRARQETQYFGPGTRLLVL.

This clonotype has ten or more counts. This sequence joins TRBV20-1 and TRBJ1-1, with a weak D call TRBD1 (5 bases). The V and J ends lost 2 bases and 3 bases respectively, with 13 bases between them. Germline CDR1 is DFQATT and CDR2 is SNEGSKA (reference sequence). This CDR3 is built from 14 residues. The CDR3 nucleotides are TGCAGTGCTAGAATCGGGGGATGGGACACTGAAGCTTTCTTT. Translating it yields CSARIGGWDTEAFF.

The rearrangement links TRBV5-1 to TRBJ1-2; 7 nucleotides align to TRBD1. Trimming at V came to 4 bases and at J to 8 bases, leaving 5 bases not matched to a gene. The CDR3 consists of 12 residues. Per the germline V gene, CDR1 is SGHRS and CDR2 is YFSETQ. The CDR3 DNA follows: TGCGCCAGCAGCCGGGACAGTTGGGGCTACACCTTC. The encoded protein is CASSRDSWGYTF.

This chain connects TRBV7-2 to TRBJ1-6; TRBD1 matches at 8 bases. The germline gives CDR1 SGHTA, CDR2 FQGNSA. This CDR3 contains 14 residues. After removal of 6 bases from V and 9 bases from J, the junction contained 7 bases not matched to a gene. CDR3 protein: CASSQGAGGSPLHF. The CDR3 coding sequence is TGTGCCAGCAGTCAGGGGGCTGGGGGTTCACCCCTCCACTTT. Variable domain in full (rest from reference TRBV7-2 and TRBJ1-6): GAGVSQSPSNKVTEKGKDVELRCDPISGHTALYWYRQSLGQGLEFLIYFQGNSAPDKSGLPSDRFSAERTGGSVSTLTIQRTQQEDSAVYLCASSQGAGGSPLHFGNGTRLTVT.

The V call is TRBV9, the J call TRBJ2-5; TRBD2 might be the D (6 bases). CDR3 length equals 14 residues. Trimming left V 5 bases short and J 2 bases short, with 13 bases between. Per the germline V gene, CDR1 is SGDLS and CDR2 is YYNGEE. This CDR3 is CASRDGTRQETQYF. The CDR3 DNA is TGTGCCAGCAGAGACGGGACTCGACAAGAGACCCAGTACTTC.

This clonotype was detected many times. V is TRBV12-3 or TRBV12-4 and J is TRBJ1-1, with D possibly TRBD1 on 5 matching bases. V was trimmed by 4 bases and J by 6 bases, leaving 12 bases between them. This CDR3 contains 13 residues. In DNA form, the CDR3 reads TGTGCCAGCAGTTCTCAGGGATGGCCTGAAGCTTTCTTT. Translation gives CASSSQGWPEAFF.

The chain carries TRBV6-1 and TRBJ1-1; 8 bases fit TRBD1. This CDR3 comprises 18 residues. Germline V gene data show CDR1 as MNHNS and CDR2 as SASEGT. V gave up 6 bases and J gave up 0 bases; unmatched junction bases: 15. The CDR3 sequence is CASSLDRGRLIVNTEAFF. The CDR3 nucleotides read TGTGCCAGCAGCCTAGACAGGGGTCGTTTGATAGTGAACACTGAAGCTTTCTTT.

About this clonotype itself: One end of the junction fails to match germline, which may point to a read error. The chain is built from TRBV12-3 or TRBV12-4 and TRBJ2-3, with D possibly matching TRBD2 (6 bases). This CDR3 region has 16 residues. In DNA form, the CDR3 reads TGTGCCATCAGTGCCATACGGAGGGTAGGCACAGATACGCAGTATTTT. As protein: CAISAIRRVGTDTQYF.

This clonotype was observed many times. This sequence joins TRBV24-1 and TRBJ1-2; D is unclear. Trimming left V 1 base short and J 8 bases short, with 7 bases between. Germline CDR1 reads KGHDR; CDR2 reads SFDVKD. The CDR3 runs 12 residues. In DNA, the CDR3 is TGTGCCACCAGTGATTTAAGATACGGCTACACCTTC. Protein: CATSDLRYGYTF.

V is TRBV27 and J is TRBJ2-2; 8 bases line up with TRBD1. The CDR3 extends over 17 amino acids. J lost 1 base, V lost 6 bases, and 10 bases had no gene match. Germline V gives CDR1 MNHEY, CDR2 SMNVEV (reference sequence). CDR3 sequence reads: CASSSRTGPLNTGELFF. CDR3 bases: TGTGCCAGCAGCAGTCGGACAGGGCCCCTGAACACCGGGGAGCTGTTTTTT.

Notes on this clonotype: With a much larger clone just one base away, this may be a read error. The V call is TRBV20-1, the J call TRBJ1-4; the D is unclear. The germline V gene encodes CDR1 DFQATT and CDR2 SNEGSKA (reference sequence). The CDR3 loop spans 14 amino acids. Trimming shortened V by 0 bases and J by 2 bases, and 7 bases separated the two germline ends. The CDR3 region has the DNA TGCAGTGCTAGAGACAGCAGGACTAATGAAAAACTGTTTTTT. Translated: CSARDSRTNEKLFF.

The V gene is TRBV20-1, the J gene TRBJ2-2, with 7 positions matching TRBD2. The CDR3 loop spans 16 amino acids. J lost 5 bases, V lost 3 bases, and 12 bases had no gene match. CDR1 and CDR2 from the germline V gene are DFQATT and SNEGSKA (reference sequence). The DNA of the CDR3 is TGCAGTGCTAGTTCCCCTGGGGGGGAAAGAACCGGGGAGCTGTTTTTT. This codes for CSASSPGGERTGELFF.

The chain uses TRBV20-1 and TRBJ1-1; unclear D gene. Trimming shortened V by 6 bases and J by 1 base, and 12 bases separated the two germline ends. The V gene's germline CDR1 is DFQATT and CDR2 SNEGSKA (reference sequence). The CDR3 length is 13 residues. CDR3 in amino acids: CSAPSHRNTEAFF. For the CDR3, the DNA is TGCAGTGCACCTTCCCACAGGAACACTGAAGCTTTCTTT.

There are many counts of this clonotype. This chain joins TRBV5-6 and TRBJ1-2, with D unclear. The CDR3 is 11 residues long. Per germline, CDR1 SGHDT and CDR2 YYEEEE. V shed 2 bases and J shed 14 bases, with 13 bases lying between them. The CDR3 spells CASSLHSEQTF. The CDR3 coding sequence is TGTGCCAGCAGCTTACACTCCGAACAAACCTTC.

As concerns this clonotype: Its ends do not fully match the called genes, so a read error is possible. V usage is TRBV7-2 and J usage is TRBJ1-2; D might be TRBD1 (5 bases). The CDR3 loop spans 17 amino acids. Germline CDR1 and CDR2: SGHTA and FQGNSA. The CDR3 loop reads CASSHDQLGAVNYGYTF. DNA for the CDR3: TGCGCCAGCAGCCATGATCAGTTAGGGGCTGTTAACTATGGCTACACCTTC.